Described below is a single T cell receptor (beta chain) sequence and its context. This entry belongs to a study of blood T cell repertoires in COVID-19. Study at large: Acute and convalescent COVID-19 specimens originated in the United States, Italy and Spain. T cells, B-cell-depleted T cells, or PBMCs supplied cDNA or gDNA.

Clones were sequenced by immunoSEQ multiplex PCR, and TCRdb holds only the in-frame ones, with some missing. The table shows 200,000 to 250,000 clones, with approximately 83% occurring only once. The specimen sequenced was peripheral blood. This sequence originates from a woman in her 50s with acute or convalescent COVID-19.

CDR3 region: CASSAAGSGGVETQYF. The DNA of the CDR3 is TGCGCCAGCAGCGCGGCTGGGAGCGGGGGGGTTGAGACCCAGTACTTC. V gene TRBV5-1 combines with J gene TRBJ2-5, with TRBD2 identical over 10 bases. The CDR3 consists of 16 residues. Germline-derived CDR1 and CDR2 are SGHRS and YFSETQ. J lost 5 bases, V lost 4 bases, and 11 bases had no gene match.